These T cell receptor beta chains were read from a single sample in a study of T cells in Graves' hyperthyroidism and ophthalmopathy. TCRdb re-called the multiplex PCR reads through MiXCR, storing one row per CDR3 protein. The sample includes hundreds of thousands of distinct CDR3 sequences, over 12% of them seen just once. Material: blood. The receptors shown here come from a middle-aged woman with Graves' ophthalmopathy. Each CDR3 is given with its conserved first and last residue. The D gene is left open where the match is weak. The listing skips clone size in some rows; elsewhere it reads once, few, many or a size class.

clone size	J gene	D gene	V gene	CDR3 DNA	CDR3 protein
many	TRBJ2-7	-	TRBV7-2	TGTGCCAGCAGCATCCGGGACGGACCCTACGAGCAGTACTTC	CASSIRDGPYEQYF
many	TRBJ2-7	-	TRBV24-1	TGTGCCACCAGTGCCGTCGGAGGGTCCTACGAGCAGTACTTC	CATSAVGGSYEQYF
-	TRBJ2-7	TRBD2	TRBV13	TGTGCCAGCACCTCCTGGGGGGGCAGCGGGAGCCATCTTCGGTCGGGGGAGCAGTACTTC	CASTSWGGSGSHLRSGEQYF
many	TRBJ2-5	-	TRBV7-2	TGTGCCAGCATACCGCAGTGGGGGGAGACCCAGTACTTC	CASIPQWGETQYF
many	TRBJ2-7	TRBD1	TRBV12-3/TRBV12-4	TGTGCCAGCAGTTCTTGGCCCGGACAGGACAAGCAGTACTTC	CASSSWPGQDKQYF
many	TRBJ2-7	TRBD2	TRBV7-9	TGTGCCAGCAGCTTAGTTAGCGGGAGAGGCGAGCAGTACTTC	CASSLVSGRGEQYF
many	TRBJ2-7	-	TRBV6-9	TGTGCCAGCAGTTATTCGGGAGGTTCCGATGAGCAGTACTTC	CASSYSGGSDEQYF
many	TRBJ2-7	TRBD2	TRBV20-1	TGCAGTGCTGGCTCTAGCGGGAGGGTCGAGCAGTACTTC	CSAGSSGRVEQYF
many	TRBJ2-4	-	TRBV12-3/TRBV12-4	TGTGCCAGCAGATCGGGGGCCAAAAACATTCAGTACTTC	CASRSGAKNIQYF
-	TRBJ2-7	TRBD2	TRBV30	TGTGCCTGGAGTGTGGGGACGGGAGGGCCCTACGAGCAGTACTTC	CAWSVGTGGPYEQYF
few	TRBJ2-5	-	TRBV6-5	TGTGCCAGCAGTTACCGGAACGAGGGGCCGGAGACCCAGTACTTC	CASSYRNEGPETQYF
few	TRBJ2-5	TRBD2	TRBV5-1	TGCGCCAGCAGACCTGGGACTAGCGGGACAGAGACCCAGTACTTC	CASRPGTSGTETQYF
many	TRBJ2-5	-	TRBV4-1	TGCGCCAGCAGCCAAGAACTATGGGTGGCCAGGGAGACCCAGTACTTC	CASSQELWVARETQYF
many	TRBJ1-2	TRBD1	TRBV28	TGTGCCAGCAGTCTGGGGACAGCCCTTGAGGTGGGCTATGGCTACACCTTC	CASSLGTALEVGYGYTF
-	TRBJ1-2	-	TRBV24-1	TGTGCCACCAGTGAATCCGGGCCACCCTATGGCTACACCTTC	CATSESGPPYGYTF
many	TRBJ2-6	-	TRBV28	TGTGCCAGCAGTTTGGGACGGCACTCTGGGGCCAACGTCCTGACTTTC	CASSLGRHSGANVLTF
-	TRBJ2-7	TRBD2	TRBV7-9	TGTGCCAGCAGCTTTAGCGGGAGAACCGAGCAGTACTTC	CASSFSGRTEQYF
-	TRBJ2-7	-	TRBV7-2	TGTGCCAGCAGCTTAGGCTACAACGAGCAGTACTTC	CASSLGYNEQYF
many	TRBJ2-2	-	TRBV6-5	TGTGCCAGCGGGTCCCTGTACCGAGACACCGGGGAGCTGTTTTTT	CASGSLYRDTGELFF
many	TRBJ2-7	TRBD2	TRBV3-1	TGTGCCAGCAGCGAGACTAGCGGGAGTGGGTACGAGCAGTACTTC	CASSETSGSGYEQYF
few	TRBJ2-7	-	TRBV6-2/TRBV6-3	TGTGCCAGCAGGTGGAACTACGAGCAGTACTTC	CASRWNYEQYF
few	TRBJ2-2	-	TRBV10-3	TGTGCCACCAAGGGGAAGAGGGACACCGGGGAGCTGTTTTTT	CATKGKRDTGELFF
many	TRBJ2-7	-	TRBV24-1	TGTGCCACCAGTGATTCCTGGGTTTCCGACGAGCAGTACTTC	CATSDSWVSDEQYF
many	TRBJ2-7	TRBD1	TRBV28	TGTGCCAGCAGCGGACAGGGTGCGACTTACGAGCAGTACTTC	CASSGQGATYEQYF